One and the same sample provided the 18 T cell receptor beta chains below, sequenced in a study of pediatric ulcerative colitis. Clones were sequenced by immunoSEQ multiplex PCR, and TCRdb holds only the in-frame ones, with some missing. The table includes about 64,000 clones, around 85% detected once. The specimen sequenced was blood. Receptors originate from a boy aged 5-17 years with severe ulcerative colitis.

This chain joins TRBV4-3 and TRBJ2-6; D not certain. V lost 0 bases and J lost 4, with 16 bases in between. Germline CDR1 reads LGHNA; CDR2 reads YSLEER. This CDR3 contains 18 residues. CDR3 region: CASSQERERAYGANVLTF. The DNA for the CDR3 is TGCGCCAGCAGCCAAGAACGCGAAAGGGCGTACGGGGCCAACGTCCTGACTTTC.

This rearrangement joins TRBV19 to TRBJ2-1, with D perhaps TRBD2 (5 bases). Deletions cut 3 bases from V and 3 bases from J, with 12 bases between. There are 15 residues in the CDR3. Germline V gene lookup returns CDR1 LNHDA and CDR2 SQIVND (reference sequence). CDR3 sequence (DNA): TGTGCCAGTAGTATGCGGCCGGGAATCTACAATGAGCAGTTCTTC. The encoded protein is CASSMRPGIYNEQFF.

The V gene is TRBV11-2, the J gene TRBJ2-7, with D perhaps matching TRBD2 (5 bases). The germline gives CDR1 SGHAT, CDR2 FQNNGV. Trimming took off 4 bases at V and 7 bases at J, with 11 bases between the two ends. The CDR3 has 12 residues. The CDR3 DNA reads as TGTGCCAGCAGCTCCCTACTAGAGGAGCAGTACTTC. As protein: CASSSLLEEQYF.

This chain uses TRBV19 with TRBJ2-7; maybe TRBD1 (5 bases). Trimming removed 5 bases from V and 2 bases from J, with 13 bases in between. The germline V gene encodes CDR1 LNHDA and CDR2 SQIVND (reference sequence). CDR3 length: 14 amino acids. CDR3 sequence reads: CASSPQLQAYEQYF. The CDR3 DNA sequence: TGTGCCAGTAGTCCTCAGTTACAGGCCTACGAGCAGTACTTC.

V gene TRBV5-1 combines with J gene TRBJ1-1; perhaps TRBD1 as D (5 bases). The CDR3 has 15 residues. CDR1 and CDR2 (germline): SGHRS, YFSETQ. The germline V and J ends were trimmed by 4 bases and 1 base, with 14 bases remaining between them. CDR3 loop: CASSTVGDSNTEAFF. CDR3 coding DNA: TGCGCCAGCAGCACGGTAGGGGATTCGAACACTGAAGCTTTCTTT.

The J gene is TRBJ2-7, the V gene TRBV2, with D possibly matching TRBD1 (5 bases). CDR1 and CDR2 from the germline V gene are SNHLY and FYNNEI. The CDR3 is 14 residues long. The V and J ends lost 2 bases and 4 bases respectively, with 12 bases between them. The CDR3: CASSERWQGYEQYF. The CDR3 DNA reads as TGTGCCAGCAGTGAACGCTGGCAGGGTTACGAGCAGTACTTC.

This chain joins TRBV7-9 and TRBJ2-5; perhaps D is TRBD1 or TRBD2 (6 bases each). V was shortened by 0 bases and J by 9 bases, with 14 bases between the two germline ends. Germline loops: CDR1 SEHNR, CDR2 FQNEAQ (reference sequence). The CDR3 runs to 14 residues. The CDR3 is CASSLAGGTLAQYF. The CDR3 nucleotides are TGTGCCAGCAGCTTAGCAGGGGGGACACTGGCCCAGTACTTC.

The chain recombines TRBV6-1 with TRBJ2-3; 11 bases agree with TRBD1. Trimming took 4 bases from V and 4 from J; bases not matched to a gene: 4. The germline CDR1 and CDR2 sequences are MNHNS and SASEGT. This CDR3 region has 15 residues. CDR3 sequence: CASSVGTGGADTQYF. For the CDR3, the DNA is TGTGCCAGCAGTGTCGGGACAGGGGGAGCAGATACGCAGTATTTT.

The V call is TRBV6-6, the J call TRBJ2-1, with 8 bases identical to TRBD1. Germline V gene lookup returns CDR1 MNHNY and CDR2 SVGAGI (reference sequence). This CDR3 has 12 residues. V shed 11 bases and J 8 bases; nucleotides not matched to a gene: 8. CDR3 sequence reads: CASDRGFDEQFF. DNA for the CDR3: TGTGCCTCTGACAGGGGTTTCGATGAGCAGTTCTTC.

The gene calls are TRBV19 and TRBJ1-5; D unclear. V was clipped by 7 bases and J by 3 bases, with 10 bases between them. This CDR3 is built from 13 residues. CDR1 is LNHDA and CDR2 is SQIVND in the germline V gene (reference sequence). CDR3: CASMSGSNQPQHF. The CDR3 DNA is TGTGCCAGTATGAGCGGATCCAATCAGCCCCAGCATTTT.

Remarks on this clone: A read error may account for a junction end that differs from germline. This chain uses TRBV29-1 with TRBJ2-7, with D perhaps TRBD1 or TRBD2 (5 bases each). The germline V gene has CDR1 SQVTM and CDR2 ANQGSEA. The CDR3 runs to 13 residues. The CDR3 loop reads CSVEGLGDYEQYF. CDR3 coding DNA: TGCAGCGTGGAAGGACTGGGGGACTACGAGCAGTACTTC.

The chain employs TRBV19 and TRBJ2-1; D possibly matches TRBD1 or TRBD2 (6 bases each). The CDR3 consists of 15 residues. Trimming cost V 7 bases and J 10 bases, with 23 bases left between them. In germline, CDR1 is LNHDA, CDR2 SQIVND (reference sequence). The CDR3: CASTPRGDGHQEQFF. CDR3 DNA sequence: TGTGCCAGTACCCCTAGGGGGGACGGCCACCAGGAGCAGTTCTTC.

The chain employs TRBV30 and TRBJ2-7; 7 nucleotides line up with TRBD1. Germline V gives CDR1 GTSNPN, CDR2 SVGIG (reference sequence). V gave up 0 bases and J gave up 5 bases; unmatched junction bases: 1. This CDR3 is built from 12 residues. The CDR3 bases are TGTGCCTGGAGTGTGCAGGGGGACGAGCAGTACTTC. Encoded protein: CAWSVQGDEQYF.

The J gene is TRBJ1-1, the V gene TRBV11-2; D might be TRBD1 (5 bases). Germline V lookup: CDR1 SGHAT, CDR2 FQNNGV. This CDR3 comprises 13 residues. V shed 5 bases and J shed 5 bases, with 12 bases lying between them. In DNA form, the CDR3 reads TGTGCCAGCAGCCCGCCGTGGGGGACTGAAGCTTTCTTT. Its translation is CASSPPWGTEAFF.

This rearrangement joins TRBV27 to TRBJ1-1; TRBD1 might be the D (6 bases). Trimming stripped 7 bases from V and 2 bases from J, with 11 bases between. The CDR3 totals 13 residues. Germline-derived CDR1 and CDR2 are MNHEY and SMNVEV (reference sequence). The CDR3 region is CASIGDINTEAFF. CDR3 nucleotide sequence: TGTGCCAGCATTGGGGACATAAACACTGAAGCTTTCTTT.

The V gene is TRBV28, the J gene TRBJ2-1; tentative D call: TRBD2 (5 bases). Trimming removed 6 bases from V and 0 bases from J, with 12 bases in between. Germline lookup yields CDR1 MDHEN and CDR2 SYDVKM. The CDR3 length is 15 residues. As DNA, the CDR3 is TGTGCCAGCAGCTCAGAGCGGCACTCCTACAATGAGCAGTTCTTC. Protein: CASSSERHSYNEQFF.

The chain employs TRBV19 and TRBJ2-7; no firm D call. V shed 1 base and J shed 0 bases, with 7 bases lying between them. The CDR3 loop spans 14 amino acids. Germline V gene data show CDR1 as LNHDA and CDR2 as SQIVND (reference sequence). This CDR3 is CASSIVANSYEQYF. Here the CDR3 DNA reads TGTGCCAGTAGTATAGTGGCCAACTCCTACGAGCAGTACTTC.

The chain recombines TRBV6-5 with TRBJ2-1; TRBD2 aligns across 13 bases. With V trimmed by 5 bases and J by 7 bases, 5 bases remained unmatched. CDR3 length equals 15 residues. Germline V gene data show CDR1 as MNHEY and CDR2 as SVGAGI. CDR3 bases: TGTGCCAGCAGTCGCGGGACTAGCGGGACTAATGAGCAGTTCTTC. It specifies CASSRGTSGTNEQFF.